This is a list of T cell receptor beta chains from one sample in a study of cytomegalovirus exposure and HLA in healthy donors. Repertoires were generated with immunoSEQ multiplex PCR, while TCRdb's copy carries only in-frame clones and drops some. The repertoire holds about 150,000 clones, with more than 75% as singletons. The sequenced material came from PBMCs. Receptors originate from a man aged 25 to 40 in good health and CMV-seropositive. Both conserved end residues are part of each CDR3. The D gene is left open where the match is weak. Size is stated for part of the rows, as once, few or many counts, or as a class when the clone is expanded.

>TRBV6-1|TRBJ2-3|TRBD1|-
TGTGCCAGCAGTGATCAGTCAACCGGGACAGGGCAGTATTTT
CASSDQSTGTGQYF
>TRBV6-5|TRBJ2-1|-|-
TGTGCCAGCAGTCGAGACGGCACAGGTGAGCAGTTCTTC
CASSRDGTGEQFF
>TRBV5-8|TRBJ2-7|-|-
TGTGCCAGCAGCTTGAGGTGGGGCAGCGCCTACGAGCAGTACTTC
CASSLRWGSAYEQYF
>TRBV10-3|TRBJ2-7|TRBD2|-
TGTGCCATCAGTGCATCTAGCGGGGGGGCTGTCGAGCAGTACTTC
CAISASSGGAVEQYF
>TRBV6-4|TRBJ2-3|TRBD2|-
TGTGCCAGCCTCCTACTAGCGAGGACCACAGATACGCAGTATTTT
CASLLLARTTDTQYF
>TRBV29-1|TRBJ2-7|-|-
TGCAGCGCCCTGGGTGGGCAGATGGACGAGCAGTACTTC
CSALGGQMDEQYF
>TRBV14|TRBJ2-5|TRBD2|-
TGTGCCAGCAGCCTGGCGGGAGGCCGGGGCCAGTACTTC
CASSLAGGRGQYF
>TRBV11-2|TRBJ2-5|-|-
TGTGCCAGCAGCTTCACTACCCAAGAGACCCAGTACTTC
CASSFTTQETQYF
>TRBV10-3|TRBJ2-5|TRBD2|-
TGTGCCATCAGGATAGGGACTAGCGGGAGCCAAGAGACCCAGTACTTC
CAIRIGTSGSQETQYF
>TRBV7-2|TRBJ1-2|-|-
TGTGCCAGCAGCTTAGCCGAGAGCTATGGCTACACCTTC
CASSLAESYGYTF
>TRBV14|TRBJ2-3|TRBD2|-
TGTGCCAGCAGCCGGAGACTAGCGGGGGGCACAGATACGCAGTATTTT
CASSRRLAGGTDTQYF
>TRBV28|TRBJ1-3|-|few
TGTGCCAGCCTTCCCGGGGACTCCACAAACACCATATATTTT
CASLPGDSTNTIYF
>TRBV30|TRBJ1-6|-|-
TGTGCCTGGAGCCAGGGGCGTAATTCACCCCTCCACTTT
CAWSQGRNSPLHF
>TRBV2|TRBJ2-1|TRBD2|-
TGTGCCAGCAGAGCTATACTAGCGGGAGTTTTGGGTGAGCAGTTCTTC
CASRAILAGVLGEQFF
>TRBV30|TRBJ2-5|TRBD1|-
TGTGCCTGGAGGACAGGGGGCGTGGAGACCCAGTACTTC
CAWRTGGVETQYF
>TRBV7-2|TRBJ1-5|TRBD1|-
TGTGCCAGCAGCCCCGGGACAGGGCAACGACAGCCCCAGCATTTT
CASSPGTGQRQPQHF
>TRBV25-1|TRBJ2-3|TRBD2|-
TGTGCCAGCAGTGCCCCGGGACTAGCGGGAGCAGATACGCAGTATTTT
CASSAPGLAGADTQYF
>TRBV15|TRBJ2-2|-|-
TGTGCCACCAGCAGAGGACCGGGGACCGGGGAGCTGTTTTTT
CATSRGPGTGELFF
>TRBV5-1|TRBJ2-5|-|-
TGCGCCAGCAGTCCTCAGTCGACAGGAGCCCAAGAGACCCAGTACTTC
CASSPQSTGAQETQYF
>TRBV7-2|TRBJ2-7|-|few
TGTGCCAGCAGCTTAAGAGACAACTCCTACGAGCAGTACTTC
CASSLRDNSYEQYF
>TRBV9|TRBJ1-6|TRBD1|-
TGTGCCAGCAGCCCGGACAGGGGCTGGTCACCCCTCCACTTT
CASSPDRGWSPLHF
>TRBV21-1|TRBJ1-2|-|few
-
CASWVGGGNYGYTF
>TRBV19|TRBJ1-1|-|-
TGTGCCAGTACCCAGACAGCCAGTAGGGACACTGAAGCTTTCTTT
CASTQTASRDTEAFF
>TRBV25-1|TRBJ1-6|TRBD1|-
TGTGCCAGCAGTGTCACAGGGGGAGCGTCACCCCTCCACTTT
CASSVTGGASPLHF
>TRBV10-3|TRBJ1-6|TRBD1|-
TGTGCCATCAGTGAGACCGAGACAGGGGCCAATTCACCCCTCCACTTT
CAISETETGANSPLHF
>TRBV28|TRBJ1-3|TRBD1|-
TGTGCCAGCAGTTCGGGACAGGGGGCCGGGACCATATATTTT
CASSSGQGAGTIYF
>TRBV9|TRBJ2-7|TRBD1|few
TGTGCCAGCAGCGTGGAAACCGGGACAGGGGTCCACGAGCAGTACTTC
CASSVETGTGVHEQYF
>TRBV27|TRBJ1-5|-|-
TGTGCCAGCAGTTTACTTGGCGGGAGGAGCAATCAGCCCCAGCATTTT
CASSLLGGRSNQPQHF
>TRBV2|TRBJ1-5|-|-
TGTGCCAGCTCCGCGGGGGCCCAGCCCCAGCATTTT
CASSAGAQPQHF
>TRBV7-2|TRBJ2-3|TRBD2|-
TGTGCCAGCAGCTTAGGGACTAGCGGGGGGGCAATAGATACGCAGTATTTT
CASSLGTSGGAIDTQYF
>TRBV5-4|TRBJ1-1|-|-
TGTGCCAGCAGCTTGTGGGGCCCGGCTGAAGCTTTCTTT
CASSLWGPAEAFF
>TRBV7-2|TRBJ2-3|TRBD2|-
TGTGCCAGCAGCCTTCATCCTAGCGGGGGCCCTCGCGATACGCAGTATTTT
CASSLHPSGGPRDTQYF
>TRBV27|TRBJ2-7|TRBD1|-
TGTGCCAGCAGTTTAAGGGGGCGATACGAGCAGTACTTC
CASSLRGRYEQYF
>TRBV7-2|TRBJ1-4|TRBD1|-
TGTGCCAGCAGCTTAGCGTTTCGGTCGGGACAGGGGTACGAAAAACTGTTTTTT
CASSLAFRSGQGYEKLFF
>TRBV19|TRBJ1-4|-|-
TGTGCCAGTAGTTCGCGGGGGACGGGTGATGAAAAACTGTTTTTT
CASSSRGTGDEKLFF
>TRBV9|TRBJ2-5|TRBD2|-
TGTGCCAGCAGCGTGGGAATAGCGGGAGCTGAGACCCAGTACTTC
CASSVGIAGAETQYF
>TRBV19|TRBJ1-1|TRBD1|-
TGTGCCAGTAGTATAGGACAGGGGGAATGGAACACTGAAGCTTTCTTT
CASSIGQGEWNTEAFF
>TRBV6-1|TRBJ1-5|-|-
TGTGCCAGTAGTGAAATTCTGAATCAGCCCCAGCATTTT
CASSEILNQPQHF
>TRBV10-3|TRBJ2-1|-|-
TGTGCCATCAGTGATCCGGGGAGCTCCTACAATGAGCAGTTCTTC
CAISDPGSSYNEQFF
>TRBV19|TRBJ2-5|TRBD1|-
TGTGCATCCAACATTGGGACAGGGGTGAATCCAGAGACCCAGTACTTC
CASNIGTGVNPETQYF
>TRBV13|TRBJ2-1|-|-
TGTGCCAGCAGTCTAGAAAATGAGCAGTTCTTC
CASSLENEQFF
>TRBV5-1|TRBJ1-6|-|-
TGCGCCAGCAGCTTGGACAGTTTTCCCCTCCACTTT
CASSLDSFPLHF
>TRBV27|TRBJ2-7|TRBD2|-
TGTGCCAGCAGTTTGGGGGAGGGGCTCTTCTCCTACGAGCAGTACTTC
CASSLGEGLFSYEQYF
>TRBV9|TRBJ2-1|TRBD1|few
TGTGCCAGCAGCGCCGGGACAGGGGGCGGGAAGACCAACAATGAGCAGTTCTTC
CASSAGTGGGKTNNEQFF
>TRBV11-2|TRBJ2-7|-|few
TGTGCCAGCAGCTTAGTATACGAGCAGTACTTC
CASSLVYEQYF
>TRBV12-5|TRBJ1-5|-|-
TGTGCTAGTGGTTTACGGCAGGGCAGATCCTGGGGTCAGCCCCAGCATTTT
CASGLRQGRSWGQPQHF
>TRBV19|TRBJ1-4|-|-
TGTGCCAGTAGTAACCCCTTACTGCGGGGACGAGGTAATGAAAAACTGTTTTTT
CASSNPLLRGRGNEKLFF
>TRBV4-3|TRBJ2-3|-|-
TGCGCCAGCAGCCAAGTCGGCGGGATCAGCACAGATACGCAGTATTTT
CASSQVGGISTDTQYF
>TRBV7-2|TRBJ1-1|-|-
TGTGCCAGCAGCTTGAGAAGGGAGGCTGAAGCTTTCTTT
CASSLRREAEAFF